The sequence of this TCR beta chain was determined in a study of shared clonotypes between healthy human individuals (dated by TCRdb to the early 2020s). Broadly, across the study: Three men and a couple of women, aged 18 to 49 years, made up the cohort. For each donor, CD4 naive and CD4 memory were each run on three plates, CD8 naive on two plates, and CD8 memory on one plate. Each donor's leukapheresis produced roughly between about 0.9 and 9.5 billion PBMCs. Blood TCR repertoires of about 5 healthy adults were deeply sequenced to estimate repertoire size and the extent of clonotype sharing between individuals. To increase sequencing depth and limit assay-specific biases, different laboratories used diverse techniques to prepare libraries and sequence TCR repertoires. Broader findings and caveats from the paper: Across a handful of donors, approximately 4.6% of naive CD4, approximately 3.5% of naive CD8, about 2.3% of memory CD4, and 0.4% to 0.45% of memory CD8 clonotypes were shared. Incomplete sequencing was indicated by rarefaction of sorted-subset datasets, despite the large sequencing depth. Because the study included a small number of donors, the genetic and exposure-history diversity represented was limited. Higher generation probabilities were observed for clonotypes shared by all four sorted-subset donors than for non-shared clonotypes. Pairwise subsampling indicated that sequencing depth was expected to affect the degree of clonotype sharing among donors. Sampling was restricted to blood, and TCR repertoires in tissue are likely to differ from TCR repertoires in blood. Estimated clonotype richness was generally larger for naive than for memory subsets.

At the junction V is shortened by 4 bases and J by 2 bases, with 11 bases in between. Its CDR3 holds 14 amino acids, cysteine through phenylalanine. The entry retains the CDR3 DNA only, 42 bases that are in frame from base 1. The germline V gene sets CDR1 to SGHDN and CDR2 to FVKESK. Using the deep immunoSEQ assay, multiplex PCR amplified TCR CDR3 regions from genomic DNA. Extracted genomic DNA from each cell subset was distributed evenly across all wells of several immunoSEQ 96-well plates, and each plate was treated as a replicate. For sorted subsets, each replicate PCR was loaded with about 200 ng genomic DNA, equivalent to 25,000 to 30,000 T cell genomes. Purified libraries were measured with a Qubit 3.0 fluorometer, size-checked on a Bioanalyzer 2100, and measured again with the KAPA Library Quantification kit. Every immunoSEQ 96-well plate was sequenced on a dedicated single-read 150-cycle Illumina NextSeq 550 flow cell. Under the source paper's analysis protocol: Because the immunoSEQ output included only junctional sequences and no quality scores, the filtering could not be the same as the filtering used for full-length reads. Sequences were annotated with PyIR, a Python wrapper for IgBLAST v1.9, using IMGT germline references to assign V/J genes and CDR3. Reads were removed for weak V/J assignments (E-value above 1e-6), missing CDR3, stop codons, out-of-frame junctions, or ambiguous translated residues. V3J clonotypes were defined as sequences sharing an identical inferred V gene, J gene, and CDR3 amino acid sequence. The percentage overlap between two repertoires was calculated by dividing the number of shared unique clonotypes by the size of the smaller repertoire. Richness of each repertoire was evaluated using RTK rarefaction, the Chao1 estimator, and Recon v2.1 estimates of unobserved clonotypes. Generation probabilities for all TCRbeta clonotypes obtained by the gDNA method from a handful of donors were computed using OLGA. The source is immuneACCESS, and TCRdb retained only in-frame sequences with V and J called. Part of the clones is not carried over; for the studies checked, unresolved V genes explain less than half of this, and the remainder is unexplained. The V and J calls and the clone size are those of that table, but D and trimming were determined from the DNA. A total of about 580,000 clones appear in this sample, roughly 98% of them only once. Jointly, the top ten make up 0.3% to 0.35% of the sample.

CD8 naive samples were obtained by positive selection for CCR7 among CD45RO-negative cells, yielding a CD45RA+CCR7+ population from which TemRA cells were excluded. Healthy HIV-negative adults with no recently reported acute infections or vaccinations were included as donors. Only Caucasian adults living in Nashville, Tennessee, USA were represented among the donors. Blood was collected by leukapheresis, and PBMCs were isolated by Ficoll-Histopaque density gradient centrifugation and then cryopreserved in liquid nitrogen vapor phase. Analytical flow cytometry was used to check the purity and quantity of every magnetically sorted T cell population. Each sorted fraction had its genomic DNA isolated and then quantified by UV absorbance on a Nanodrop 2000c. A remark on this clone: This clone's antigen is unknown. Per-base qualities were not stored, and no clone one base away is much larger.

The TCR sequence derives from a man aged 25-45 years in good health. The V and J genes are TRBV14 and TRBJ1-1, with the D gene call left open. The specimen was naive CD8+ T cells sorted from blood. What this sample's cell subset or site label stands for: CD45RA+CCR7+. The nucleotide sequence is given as TGTGCCAGCAGCCTAAGGGCCTTTAACACTGAAGCTTTCTTT. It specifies CASSLRAFNTEAFF.